Below, 17 T cell receptor beta chains from the same sample are listed, as sequenced in a study of shared clonotypes between healthy human individuals. Measured with immunoSEQ multiplex PCR; TCRdb has only the in-frame clones, and not every one. Of 2 million to 2.5 million clones listed, 90% to 95% are singletons. The specimen was naive CD4+ T cells from PBMCs. The subset is: CD45RA+ positively selected. The receptors stem from a young man in good health. Some clones in this sample may be carry-over from other donors' samples.

This clone appeared once. The chain has TRBV10-3 and TRBJ2-1; D not resolved. The ends were cut back, 4 bases at V and 3 bases at J, with 4 bases in the middle. Germline CDR1 reads ENHRY; CDR2 reads SYGVKD. The CDR3 is made up of 12 amino acids. CDR3 residues: CAISADYNEQFF. For the CDR3, the DNA is TGTGCCATCAGTGCTGACTACAATGAGCAGTTCTTC.

The chain combines TRBV4-3 with TRBJ2-3; no clear D gene. The CDR3 contains 14 residues. The V gene lost 4 bases and the J gene lost 2 bases, with 10 bases spanning the gap. Germline CDR1 is LGHNA and CDR2 is YSLEER. In DNA form, the CDR3 reads TGCGCCAGCAGCCGTTGGGTCACCACAGATACGCAGTATTTT. Protein: CASSRWVTTDTQYF.

V usage is TRBV11-3 and J usage is TRBJ2-7, with TRBD2 identical over 14 bases. The CDR3 consists of 15 residues. Germline loops: CDR1 SGHNT, CDR2 YENEEA. J gave up 5 bases and V 5 bases, and 5 bases lay outside the gene matches. CDR3 sequence reads: CASSQGLAGVHEQYF. In DNA form, the CDR3 reads TGTGCCAGCAGCCAGGGACTAGCGGGAGTCCACGAGCAGTACTTC.

CDR3 loop: CASRNRGPANYGYTF. The CDR3 region has the DNA TGCGCCAGCCGTAACAGGGGTCCTGCTAACTATGGCTACACCTTC. J is TRBJ1-2 and V is TRBV5-1; 7 nucleotides match TRBD1. CDR3 size: 15 residues. V gave up 7 bases and J gave up 0 bases; unmatched junction bases: 9. Germline loops: CDR1 SGHRS, CDR2 YFSETQ.

The chain uses TRBV19 and TRBJ2-7; D unclear. Germline V CDR1 and CDR2: LNHDA, SQIVND (reference sequence). The CDR3 has 13 amino acids. Trimming stripped 9 bases from V and 6 bases from J, with 18 bases between. CDR3 DNA: TGTGCCAGCCGGCCCGGCAGCTCGTTCGAGCAGTACTTC. Protein sequence: CASRPGSSFEQYF.

The V gene is TRBV10-2, the J gene TRBJ2-3; TRBD1 agrees at 8 bases. J was trimmed by 3 bases and V by 0 bases; bases with no gene match: 11. CDR1 and CDR2 (germline): WSHSY, SAAADI. The CDR3 length is 18 residues. In nucleotides, the CDR3 is TGCGCCAGCAGTGAGTCGATCGGCGGACAGGGAATTACAGATACGCAGTATTTT. Amino acids: CASSESIGGQGITDTQYF.

The chain joins TRBV18 to TRBJ2-2; no clear D. V lost 2 bases and J lost 4, with 8 bases in between. CDR1 KGHSH and CDR2 LQKENI come from the germline V gene. The CDR3 contains 14 residues. CDR3 sequence reads: CASSPIYGTGELFF. The CDR3 DNA follows: TGTGCCAGCTCACCAATTTATGGCACCGGGGAGCTGTTTTTT.

The chain links TRBV9 to TRBJ2-2; 8 nucleotides match TRBD2. Losses at the gene ends were 0 bases for V and 5 bases for J; bases not matched to a gene: 6. The CDR3 is made up of 16 amino acids. Germline V CDR1 and CDR2: SGDLS, YYNGEE. CDR3 bases: TGTGCCAGCAGCGTAGATTTCCGGGAGGGGACCGGGGAGCTGTTTTTT. Amino acids: CASSVDFREGTGELFF. Drawing the rest from reference TRBV9 and TRBJ2-2, the complete variable domain is DSGVTQTPKHLITATGQRVTLRCSPRSGDLSVYWYQQSLDQGLQFLIQYYNGEERAKGNILERFSAQQFPDLHSELNLSSLELGDSALYFCASSVDFREGTGELFFGEGSRLTVL.

The chain joins TRBV30 to TRBJ1-6; the D gene is possibly TRBD1 (5 bases). Germline assignment: CDR1 GTSNPN and CDR2 SVGIG (reference sequence). Trimming removed 1 base at V and 7 bases at J, with 8 bases between. This CDR3 is built from 13 residues. CDR3 sequence reads: CAWSDGGNSPLHF. The CDR3 DNA sequence: TGTGCCTGGAGTGATGGGGGGAATTCACCCCTCCACTTT. Full variable domain (missing parts from reference TRBV30 and TRBJ1-6): SQTIHQWPATLVQPVGSPLSLECTVEGTSNPNLYWYRQAAGRGLQLLFYSVGIGQISSEVPQNLSASRPQDRQFILSSKKLLLSDSGFYLCAWSDGGNSPLHFGNGTRLTVT.

The V and J genes are TRBV5-4 and TRBJ2-7, with D perhaps being TRBD1 or TRBD2 (6 bases each). Per the germline V gene, CDR1 is SGHNT and CDR2 is YYREEE (reference sequence). This CDR3 is built from 16 residues. Trimming removed 4 bases from V and 5 bases from J, with 22 bases in between. The CDR3, as DNA: TGTGCCAGCAGCCCCTTACGCGGAGGGGGGCTCGACGAGCAGTACTTC. It yields the protein CASSPLRGGGLDEQYF.

This chain links TRBV29-1 with TRBJ2-3, with D perhaps TRBD2 (6 bases). Germline CDR1 SQVTM, CDR2 ANQGSEA. This CDR3 comprises 12 residues. Trimming cost V 8 bases and J 5 bases, with 14 bases left between them. The CDR3 nucleotides are TGCAGCCAACGGGGAGGAGGAGATACGCAGTATTTT. Encoded protein: CSQRGGGDTQYF.

Note on this clone: Other DNA sequences of this sample code for an identical CDR3. The rearrangement joins TRBV20-1 to TRBJ1-1; unclear D gene. Between the trimmed V and J ends, which lost 6 bases and 1 base, there was a span of 6 bases. The CDR3 consists of 11 residues. Germline assignment: CDR1 DFQATT and CDR2 SNEGSKA (reference sequence). Written as DNA, the CDR3 is TGCAGTGCCCCACGGAACACTGAAGCTTTCTTT. It yields the protein CSAPRNTEAFF.

The J gene is TRBJ2-5, the V gene TRBV7-2; possible D gene TRBD2, 7 bases. This CDR3 has 14 amino acids. V was cut by 5 bases and J by 5 bases, with 15 bases left in between. Looked up from germline, CDR1 is SGHTA and CDR2 is FQGNSA. Here the CDR3 DNA reads TGTGCCAGCAGCCAAAAAGGGGGGGGTGAGACCCAGTACTTC. This gives the protein CASSQKGGGETQYF.

For this clone: A much larger clone differs from this one at a single base, so this may be a read error. The rearrangement joins TRBV5-1 to TRBJ2-1, with TRBD2 identical over 11 bases. The J segment lost 3 bases and the V segment lost 5 bases, leaving 4 bases of the junction unmatched. Per germline, CDR1 SGHRS and CDR2 YFSETQ. The CDR3 runs to 15 residues. CDR3 amino acids: CASRWGLADYNEQFF. The CDR3 bases are TGCGCCAGCAGATGGGGACTAGCGGACTACAATGAGCAGTTCTTC. The complete variable domain, with remaining parts taken from reference TRBV5-1 and TRBJ2-1, reads KAGVTQTPRYLIKTRGQQVTLSCSPISGHRSVSWYQQTPGQGLQFLFEYFSETQRNKGNFPGRFSGRQFSNSRSEMNVSTLELGDSALYLCASRWGLADYNEQFFGPGTRLTVL.

This clone has just one count. The J gene is TRBJ2-1, the V gene TRBV27, with D perhaps matching TRBD1 or TRBD2 (5 bases each). Per germline, CDR1 MNHEY and CDR2 SMNVEV (reference sequence). The CDR3 spans 12 residues. V gave up 8 bases and J gave up 8 bases, with 13 bases separating them. The CDR3 bases are TGTGCCAGCGCCCTCCGAGGGGATGAGCAGTTCTTC. It codes for CASALRGDEQFF.

The chain combines TRBV7-8 with TRBJ2-7; the match to TRBD2 covers 10 bases. CDR3 length: 18 residues. The V segment lost 5 bases and the J segment 7 bases; nucleotides outside the gene matches: 20. From germline, CDR1 is SGHVS and CDR2 FQNEAQ. The CDR3 DNA sequence: TGTGCCAGCAGCACCCTACTGCGGGGCCTAGCGGGAGTTTTTGAGCAGTACTTC. Translating gives CASSTLLRGLAGVFEQYF.

The chain joins TRBV5-5 to TRBJ1-5; tentative D call: TRBD1 (5 bases). The length of the CDR3 is 13 residues. V was clipped by 1 base and J by 5 bases, with 7 bases between them. The germline gives CDR1 SGHKS, CDR2 YYEKEE (reference sequence). For the CDR3, the DNA is TGTGCCAGCAGCTTGTGGGGGGATCAGCCCCAGCATTTT. This gives the protein CASSLWGDQPQHF.